This is a list of T cell receptor beta chains from one sample in a study of T cells in Graves' hyperthyroidism and ophthalmopathy. MiXCR, run by TCRdb on the multiplex PCR reads, gives a single entry per CDR3 protein. The sample consists of approximately 690,000 distinct CDR3 sequences, around 13% of them appearing once. Sequencing was performed on blood. These receptors were obtained from a woman between 45 and 60 years old with Graves' ophthalmopathy. Each CDR3 is given with its conserved first and last residue. A D gene is named only where the DNA matches it firmly. The size entry is marked missing in some rows and otherwise reads once, few, many or a size class.

d_gene: -
j_gene: TRBJ1-1
v_gene: TRBV19
abundance: once
CDR3aa: CASINRIETEAFF
CDR3nt: TGTGCCAGTATAAACAGGATTGAGACTGAAGCTTTCTTT

d_gene: TRBD2
j_gene: TRBJ2-3
v_gene: TRBV4-1
abundance: few
CDR3aa: CASSHSPGTSGSLDTQYF
CDR3nt: TGCGCCAGCAGCCATAGTCCCGGGACTAGCGGGAGTTTAGATACGCAGTATTTT

d_gene: TRBD1
j_gene: TRBJ2-3
v_gene: TRBV6-5
abundance: many
CDR3aa: CASSYGTGVTDTQYF
CDR3nt: TGTGCCAGCAGTTACGGGACAGGGGTCACAGATACGCAGTATTTT

d_gene: -
j_gene: TRBJ1-1
v_gene: TRBV7-9
abundance: many
CDR3aa: CASSLSESTEAFF
CDR3nt: TGTGCCAGCAGCTTATCTGAGTCCACTGAAGCTTTCTTT

d_gene: -
j_gene: TRBJ1-2
v_gene: TRBV27
abundance: -
CDR3aa: CASSNRNNYGCTF
CDR3nt: TGTGCCAGCAGTAACAGGAATAACTATGGCTGCACCTTC

d_gene: -
j_gene: TRBJ2-5
v_gene: TRBV3-1
abundance: many
CDR3aa: CASSQEVEGNQETQYF
CDR3nt: TGTGCCAGCAGCCAAGAGGTTGAGGGGAACCAAGAGACCCAGTACTTC

d_gene: -
j_gene: TRBJ2-5
v_gene: TRBV2
abundance: many
CDR3aa: CASSEGSPPRAQYF
CDR3nt: TGTGCCAGCAGTGAAGGGTCTCCTCCTCGGGCCCAGTACTTC

d_gene: TRBD1
j_gene: TRBJ2-2
v_gene: TRBV10-3
abundance: -
CDR3aa: CAIRTGVNTGELFF
CDR3nt: TGTGCCATCCGGACAGGGGTTAACACCGGGGAGCTGTTTTTT

d_gene: -
j_gene: TRBJ2-7
v_gene: TRBV29-1
abundance: many
CDR3aa: CSVTRGYEQYF
CDR3nt: TGCAGCGTTACAAGGGGCTACGAGCAGTACTTC

d_gene: -
j_gene: TRBJ1-3
v_gene: TRBV7-6
abundance: few
CDR3aa: CASSAKVGNTIYF
CDR3nt: TGTGCCAGCAGCGCCAAGGTGGGAAACACCATATATTTT

d_gene: -
j_gene: TRBJ1-2
v_gene: TRBV7-2
abundance: many
CDR3aa: CASSVRTVAGYGYTF
CDR3nt: TGTGCCAGCAGCGTAAGGACAGTCGCCGGTTATGGCTACACCTTC

d_gene: -
j_gene: TRBJ1-5
v_gene: TRBV3-1
abundance: many
CDR3aa: CASSQHPARQPQHF
CDR3nt: TGTGCCAGCAGCCAACACCCAGCTAGGCAGCCCCAGCATTTT

d_gene: -
j_gene: TRBJ2-1
v_gene: TRBV20-1
abundance: many
CDR3aa: CSVGITPYNEQFF
CDR3nt: TGCAGTGTTGGAATCACCCCCTACAATGAGCAGTTCTTC

d_gene: -
j_gene: TRBJ2-7
v_gene: TRBV29-1
abundance: few
CDR3aa: CSYKRNPGEQYF
CDR3nt: TGCAGCTATAAGCGGAACCCTGGAGAGCAGTACTTC

d_gene: TRBD1
j_gene: TRBJ1-1
v_gene: TRBV24-1
abundance: many
CDR3aa: CATSASGTGSTEAFF
CDR3nt: TGTGCCACCAGTGCCTCCGGGACAGGCAGCACTGAAGCTTTCTTT

d_gene: TRBD2
j_gene: TRBJ2-1
v_gene: TRBV9
abundance: -
CDR3aa: CASSPRLASYNEQFF
CDR3nt: TGTGCCAGCAGCCCAAGACTAGCTTCCTACAATGAGCAGTTCTTC

d_gene: -
j_gene: TRBJ2-2
v_gene: TRBV12-3/TRBV12-4
abundance: many
CDR3aa: CASSPQGRTGELFF
CDR3nt: TGTGCCAGCAGTCCCCAGGGGAGGACCGGGGAGCTGTTTTTT

d_gene: TRBD2
j_gene: TRBJ2-3
v_gene: TRBV11-1
abundance: many
CDR3aa: CASSSRLAGFRDTQYF
CDR3nt: TGTGCCAGCAGCTCAAGACTAGCGGGATTTCGGGATACGCAGTATTTT

d_gene: -
j_gene: TRBJ2-1
v_gene: TRBV5-1
abundance: many
CDR3aa: CASRPGANEQFF
CDR3nt: TGCGCCAGCAGACCGGGGGCCAATGAGCAGTTCTTC

d_gene: TRBD2
j_gene: TRBJ2-1
v_gene: TRBV12-3/TRBV12-4
abundance: many
CDR3aa: CASSLGLAGGLPYNEQFF
CDR3nt: TGTGCCAGCAGTCTTGGACTAGCGGGAGGATTGCCCTACAATGAGCAGTTCTTC

d_gene: -
j_gene: TRBJ1-4
v_gene: TRBV3-1
abundance: many
CDR3aa: CASSLTGTTEKLFF
CDR3nt: TGTGCCAGCAGTCTAACCGGGACAACTGAAAAACTGTTTTTT

d_gene: -
j_gene: TRBJ1-1
v_gene: TRBV12-3/TRBV12-4
abundance: -
CDR3aa: CASVRQGNTEAFF
CDR3nt: TGTGCCAGCGTTCGGCAGGGGAACACTGAAGCTTTCTTT

d_gene: -
j_gene: TRBJ2-7
v_gene: TRBV3-1
abundance: many
CDR3aa: CASSQGTGAYEQYF
CDR3nt: TGTGCCAGCAGCCAAGGTACGGGTGCCTACGAGCAGTACTTC

d_gene: TRBD1
j_gene: TRBJ2-2
v_gene: TRBV6-1
abundance: -
CDR3aa: CASTDRDSFSSAAGGELFF
CDR3nt: TGTGCCAGCACCGACCGGGACAGTTTTTCTAGTGCTGCTGGCGGGGAGCTGTTTTTT

d_gene: -
j_gene: TRBJ2-1
v_gene: TRBV4-3
abundance: many
CDR3aa: CASSQDRADSSYNEQFF
CDR3nt: TGCGCCAGCAGCCAAGATCGGGCCGACAGCTCCTACAATGAGCAGTTCTTC

d_gene: -
j_gene: TRBJ2-7
v_gene: TRBV24-1
abundance: many
CDR3aa: CATSDFDRFRVEQYF
CDR3nt: TGTGCCACCAGTGATTTTGACAGGTTTCGGGTCGAGCAGTACTTC

d_gene: -
j_gene: TRBJ1-2
v_gene: TRBV12-3/TRBV12-4
abundance: many
CDR3aa: CASSGLGGRDGYTF
CDR3nt: TGTGCCAGCAGTGGTTTGGGGGGGAGGGATGGCTACACCTTC